Each of the 30 T cell receptor beta chains below was sequenced from the same sample in a study of graft-versus-host responses after intestinal transplantation. These TCRs' antigens remain unknown. The protocol was immunoSEQ multiplex PCR, while the TCRdb copy is restricted to in-frame clones and leaves out a portion. The sample consists of more than 85,000 clones, roughly 80% of them appearing once. The sample here was unstimulated CD4+ T cells sorted from spleen or lymph node cells, taken before intestinal transplant. The receptors derive from a human donor who received an intestinal transplant.

Points on this clone: The sample has other DNA sequences that encode this CDR3 too. The chain couples TRBV14 to TRBJ2-1, with 13 bases that match TRBD2. The CDR3 is 15 residues long. Trimming took 4 bases from V and 8 from J; bases not matched to a gene: 5. CDR1 and CDR2 (germline): SGHDN, FVKESK. Here the CDR3 reads CASSRGTSGTYEQFF. CDR3 coding DNA: TGTGCCAGCAGCCGGGGGACTAGCGGGACCTATGAGCAGTTCTTC.

The V gene is TRBV7-8, the J gene TRBJ2-1; 7 bases align to TRBD2. The CDR3 consists of 13 residues. The ends lost 1 base at V and 7 bases at J; junction bases unmatched: 1. Germline V CDR1 and CDR2: SGHVS, FQNEAQ. The CDR3 DNA reads as TGTGCCAGCAGCTTAGGACTAGCAAATGAGCAGTTCTTC. It encodes CASSLGLANEQFF.

This clone was seen a few times. This sequence joins TRBV7-8 and TRBJ1-6; TRBD1 is a possible D gene (5 bases). The CDR3 consists of 14 residues. CDR1 is SGHVS and CDR2 is FQNEAQ in the germline V gene. Trimming left V 8 bases short and J 7 bases short, with 15 bases between. The CDR3 sequence: CASSGREGNSPLHF. The CDR3 nucleotides read TGTGCCAGCTCAGGACGGGAGGGGAATTCACCCCTCCACTTT.

CDR3 sequence reads: CASSLWGQYSNQPQHF. As DNA, the CDR3 is TGTGCCAGCAGTTTATGGGGACAGTATAGCAATCAGCCCCAGCATTTT. The rearrangement uses TRBV27 and TRBJ1-5, with TRBD1 matching over 7 bases. This CDR3 contains 16 residues. The V and J ends lost 1 base and 0 bases, in that order; junction bases with no gene match: 3. Germline V lookup: CDR1 MNHEY, CDR2 SMNVEV (reference sequence).

This clone was observed a few times. As DNA, the CDR3 is TGTGCCAGCAGCTTGTATGGGGACAGGTCTACCTACGAGCAGTACTTC. This sequence encodes CASSLYGDRSTYEQYF. V gene TRBV5-6 combines with J gene TRBJ2-7; TRBD1 matches at 8 bases. Germline-derived CDR1 and CDR2 are SGHDT and YYEEEE. V shed 1 base, J shed 2 bases, and the junction held 8 bases outside the gene matches. CDR3 length: 16 amino acids. Combining the CDR3 with reference TRBV5-6 and TRBJ2-7 gives the whole variable domain DAGVTQSPTHLIKTRGQQVTLRCSPKSGHDTVSWYQQALGQGPQFIFQYYEEEERQRGNFPDRFSGHQFPNYSSELNVNALLLGDSALYLCASSLYGDRSTYEQYFGPGTRLTVT.

The rearrangement uses TRBV6-6 and TRBJ1-5, with D possibly being TRBD1 (5 bases). Trimming stripped 3 bases from V and 3 bases from J, with 12 bases between. The CDR3 has 15 amino acids. Per the germline V gene, CDR1 is MNHNY and CDR2 is SVGAGI (reference sequence). CDR3 DNA sequence: TGTGCCAGCAGTTATCCCCGGGACTCCAATCAGCCCCAGCATTTT. Its translation: CASSYPRDSNQPQHF.

V usage is TRBV19 and J usage is TRBJ1-5; possibly TRBD1 for D (5 bases). Trimming cost V 3 bases and J 3 bases, with 9 bases left between them. Germline loops: CDR1 LNHDA, CDR2 SQIVND (reference sequence). The CDR3 runs 14 residues. DNA of the CDR3: TGTGCCAGTAGTATGGGAGGGGTCAATCAGCCCCAGCATTTT. Translation: CASSMGGVNQPQHF.

The chain employs TRBV28 and TRBJ1-5; 7 bases fit TRBD1. In germline, CDR1 is MDHEN, CDR2 SYDVKM. The J segment lost 1 base and the V segment lost 3 bases, leaving 12 bases of the junction unmatched. The CDR3 length is 18 residues. CDR3 residues: CASSFTIYRGWSNQPQHF. The CDR3 nucleotides are TGTGCCAGCAGTTTCACCATCTACAGGGGATGGAGCAATCAGCCCCAGCATTTT. Filled out from reference TRBV28 and TRBJ1-5, the complete variable domain reads DVKVTQSSRYLVKRTGEKVFLECVQDMDHENMFWYRQDPGLGLRLIYFSYDVKMKEKGDIPEGYSVSREKKERFSLILESASTNQTSMYLCASSFTIYRGWSNQPQHFGDGTRLSIL.

Only a few counts were recorded for this clone. The V call is TRBV4-2, the J call TRBJ2-1; TRBD2 matches 8 bases. With V trimmed by 9 bases and J by 5 bases, 12 bases remained unmatched. Germline values: CDR1 LGHNA, CDR2 YNFKEQ. The CDR3 sequence is 15 residues long. The CDR3 region is CASGGGSSGNNEQFF. CDR3 sequence (DNA): TGTGCCAGTGGGGGGGGTAGTAGCGGGAACAATGAGCAGTTCTTC.

The genes are TRBV7-8 and TRBJ2-5, with 14 bases aligning to TRBD2. Germline loops: CDR1 SGHVS, CDR2 FQNEAQ. The CDR3 extends over 16 amino acids. Germline trimming cut 4 bases from V and 1 base from J; bases unmatched to any gene: 2. The CDR3 region is CASSYGLAGGQETQYF. The CDR3 DNA sequence: TGTGCCAGCAGCTACGGACTAGCGGGAGGCCAAGAGACCCAGTACTTC.

The chain links TRBV9 to TRBJ2-7, with 8 bases that match TRBD2. CDR1 is SGDLS, CDR2 YYNGEE, per germline. J lost 4 bases, V lost 4 bases, and 13 bases had no gene match. The length of the CDR3 is 16 residues. CDR3 DNA sequence: TGTGCCAGCAGCCCCCGAGCGGGGGAGACCGCTTACGAGCAGTACTTC. As protein: CASSPRAGETAYEQYF.

V and J are TRBV5-1 and TRBJ1-1, with 7 bases identical to TRBD1. The trim removed 4 bases at V and 5 bases at J, leaving 8 bases unmatched. This CDR3 comprises 14 residues. Germline CDR1 and CDR2: SGHRS and YFSETQ. The CDR3 sequence is CASSVGTAWTEAFF. Written as DNA, the CDR3 is TGCGCCAGCAGCGTTGGGACAGCTTGGACTGAAGCTTTCTTT.

The chain combines TRBV28 with TRBJ2-5, with 7 bases that match TRBD2. The J call may be incorrect, as the DNA end agrees better with TRBJ2-7. The length of the CDR3 is 14 residues. Germline V gene lookup returns CDR1 MDHEN and CDR2 SYDVKM. The CDR3 loop is CASSFAGLYYEQYF. DNA of the CDR3: TGTGCCAGCAGTTTCGCGGGACTATACTACGAGCAGTACTTC.

To note about this clone: The same CDR3 is also encoded by other DNA sequences in this sample. This sequence joins TRBV28 and TRBJ2-7, with 8 bases that match TRBD2. Germline CDR1 MDHEN, CDR2 SYDVKM. After removal of 6 bases from V and 4 bases from J, the junction contained 5 bases not matched to a gene. The CDR3 loop spans 13 amino acids. CDR3 residues: CASSPGGGYEQYF. The CDR3 coding sequence is TGTGCCAGCAGCCCGGGAGGGGGTTACGAGCAGTACTTC.

The CDR3 spells CASSPHRGFFSSFLSTDTQYF. Written as DNA, the CDR3 is TGTGCCAGCAGCCCCCATCGCGGGTTTTTCTCGTCGTTTCTTAGCACAGATACGCAGTATTTT. V gene TRBV28 combines with J gene TRBJ2-3; TRBD2 might be the D (5 bases). This CDR3 spans 21 amino acids. Germline assignment: CDR1 MDHEN and CDR2 SYDVKM. The V and J ends lost 6 bases and 0 bases respectively, with 31 bases between them.

The genes are TRBV5-1 and TRBJ2-3; D possibly corresponds to TRBD2 (7 bases). The CDR3 consists of 15 residues. Germline V gene data show CDR1 as SGHRS and CDR2 as YFSETQ. Trimming took off 0 bases at V and 0 bases at J, with 8 bases between the two ends. The CDR3 DNA sequence: TGCGCCAGCAGCTTGGGCGGGGGCAGCACAGATACGCAGTATTTT. Translating gives CASSLGGGSTDTQYF.

J is TRBJ2-2 and V is TRBV7-2, with D unclear. The germline CDR1 and CDR2 sequences are SGHTA and FQGNSA. The CDR3 spans 14 residues. Trimming cost V 1 base and J 14 bases, with 17 bases left between them. The chain's CDR3 is CASSLGRRPGYLFF. The CDR3 coding sequence is TGTGCCAGCAGCTTAGGACGGCGGCCCGGGTATCTGTTTTTT.

J is TRBJ2-7 and V is TRBV7-9, with D maybe TRBD2 (5 bases). This CDR3 region has 14 residues. Trimming cost V 6 bases and J 6 bases, with 18 bases left between them. From germline, CDR1 is SEHNR and CDR2 FQNEAQ (reference sequence). CDR3 sequence (DNA): TGTGCCAGCAGTCAGAACACAGAGGCGGGCGAGCAGTACTTC. Protein sequence: CASSQNTEAGEQYF. Full variable domain (remainder filled in from reference TRBV7-9 and TRBJ2-7): DTGVSQNPRHKITKRGQNVTFRCDPISEHNRLYWYRQTLGQGPEFLTYFQNEAQLEKSRLLSDRFSAERPKGSFSTLEIQRTEQGDSAMYLCASSQNTEAGEQYFGPGTRLTVT.

The V gene is TRBV6-1, the J gene TRBJ1-4, with D possibly matching TRBD1 (5 bases). V lost 4 bases and J 3 bases, leaving 6 bases between the germline ends. The CDR3 loop spans 13 amino acids. Germline V gene data show CDR1 as MNHNS and CDR2 as SASEGT. The DNA for the CDR3 is TGTGCCAGCAGTGTACAGGCTAATGAAAAACTGTTTTTT. It translates to CASSVQANEKLFF.

This chain connects TRBV18 to TRBJ1-4; tentatively, D is TRBD1 (6 bases). Germline-derived CDR1 and CDR2 are KGHSH and LQKENI. The CDR3 extends over 15 amino acids. Deletions cut 4 bases from V and 8 bases from J, with 17 bases between. CDR3 sequence: CASSRGPSPPEKLFF. The CDR3, as DNA: TGTGCCAGCTCACGGGGGCCTTCTCCACCCGAAAAACTGTTTTTT.

This sequence joins TRBV7-8 and TRBJ2-2; D is uncertain. Germline V gene sequence: CDR1 SGHVS, CDR2 FQNEAQ. V was pared by 5 bases and J by 4 bases, with 8 bases between. There are 13 residues in the CDR3. CDR3 coding DNA: TGTGCCAGCAGCCTCTTCGGCACCGGGGAGCTGTTTTTT. Its protein product is CASSLFGTGELFF.

This sequence joins TRBV4-1 and TRBJ1-3; D perhaps matches TRBD1 (5 bases). V was pared by 0 bases and J by 2 bases, with 17 bases between. CDR3 length: 18 residues. CDR1 is MGHRA and CDR2 is YSYEKL in the germline V gene. The CDR3 DNA reads as TGCGCCAGCAGCCAAGACCTCGGTTTTCGGGGGACTGGAAACACCATATATTTT. It yields the protein CASSQDLGFRGTGNTIYF.

The rearrangement links TRBV5-1 to TRBJ2-5, with 9 positions matching TRBD1. The CDR3 extends over 15 amino acids. V lost 5 bases and J lost 5; bases outside the gene matches: 10. Germline V gives CDR1 SGHRS, CDR2 YFSETQ. In nucleotides, the CDR3 is TGCGCCAGCAGGAAACCGGGACAGGGCTGGGAGACCCAGTACTTC. This encodes CASRKPGQGWETQYF. Full variable domain (missing parts from reference TRBV5-1 and TRBJ2-5): KAGVTQTPRYLIKTRGQQVTLSCSPISGHRSVSWYQQTPGQGLQFLFEYFSETQRNKGNFPGRFSGRQFSNSRSEMNVSTLELGDSALYLCASRKPGQGWETQYFGPGTRLLVL.

This chain joins TRBV4-2 and TRBJ1-4; 9 bases agree with TRBD1. The CDR3 loop spans 17 amino acids. CDR1 is LGHNA and CDR2 is YNFKEQ in the germline V gene. V trimming: 3 bases; J trimming: 3 bases; junction bases outside the gene matches: 8. CDR3 bases: TGTGCCAGCAGCCAGCCGGGACAGGGACTTTCTAATGAAAAACTGTTTTTT. Its translation: CASSQPGQGLSNEKLFF.

This clone was observed once. The J gene is TRBJ2-3, the V gene TRBV4-1; 8 bases match TRBD1. J was trimmed by 6 bases and V by 0 bases; bases with no gene match: 11. CDR1 is MGHRA, CDR2 YSYEKL, per germline. CDR3 length: 17 residues. CDR3 sequence: CASSQEGVGRGLDTQYF. The CDR3 nucleotides read TGCGCCAGCAGCCAAGAAGGGGTGGGCAGGGGGCTGGATACGCAGTATTTT.

Remarks on this clone: This is likely a read error, given that the CDR3 carries no conserved phenylalanine or tryptophan at its end. It is unclear where the CDR3 begins or ends on the DNA, so no DNA is shown, and the CDR3 is as TCRdb lists it. The chain recombines TRBV20-1 with TRBJ1-2; TRBD1, the table's D call, was not compared with the DNA. From its first to its last residue, the CDR3 has 11 amino acids. Germline loops: CDR1 DFQATT, CDR2 SNEGSKA (reference sequence). The CDR3 reads CSANPTGNPVV.

The J gene is TRBJ2-7, the V gene TRBV4-1; 7 nucleotides line up with TRBD2. In germline, CDR1 is MGHRA, CDR2 YSYEKL. The CDR3 is 17 amino acids. V gave up 2 bases and J gave up 4 bases; unmatched junction bases: 14. CDR3 nucleotides: TGCGCCAGCAGCCAATTCGTTGCGCCAGGGAGGGCATACGAGCAGTACTTC. Its translation is CASSQFVAPGRAYEQYF.

CDR3 sequence: CASSLIAGASNEQFF. CDR3 DNA: TGTGCCAGTAGCTTAATAGCGGGAGCCTCCAATGAGCAGTTCTTC. V and J are TRBV19 and TRBJ2-1, with TRBD2 identical over 9 bases. The germline CDR1 and CDR2 sequences are LNHDA and SQIVND (reference sequence). The CDR3 spans 15 residues. V lost 6 bases to trimming and J lost 6 bases; unmatched junction nucleotides: 9.

The chain joins TRBV19 to TRBJ1-2; 8 positions agree with TRBD1. The CDR3 has 15 residues. CDR1 is LNHDA, CDR2 SQIVND, per germline (reference sequence). The J segment lost 11 bases and the V segment lost 4 bases, leaving 15 bases of the junction unmatched. In nucleotides, the CDR3 is TGTGCCAGTAGTAGTATTGGGCAGGGGGCGCTTTCGTACACCTTC. Its protein is CASSSIGQGALSYTF.

This clone was found a few times. The V and J genes are TRBV7-8 and TRBJ1-4; 7 bases are a match to TRBD1. V shed 5 bases and J 7 bases; nucleotides not matched to a gene: 4. CDR1 is SGHVS and CDR2 is FQNEAQ in the germline V gene. The CDR3 length is 13 residues. The CDR3 DNA reads TGTGCCAGCAGCGGGGGGACAGCTGAAAAACTGTTTTTT. This translates into CASSGGTAEKLFF.